This T cell receptor beta chain was sequenced for a study of cytomegalovirus exposure and HLA in healthy donors (dated by TCRdb to about 2017). Turning to the overall study: An earlier analysis of approximately 590 of the donors reported 276 Gb of sequence data and roughly 100 million unique TCR beta sequences from about 179 million T cells. Among 300 to 500 genotyped donors of the cohort, an average of approximately 220,000 unique TCR beta nucleotide sequences was sequenced per donor, of which about 18% were non-productive. Donor age, sex, ethnicity and CMV serostatus were compiled together with the repertoire data. Among the roughly 400 genotyped donors, approximately 77% belonged to the genetic ancestry cluster associated with self-reported Caucasian donors. Four to six DR-DQ haplotypes were handled as single units for association and clustering because linkage in the cohort was strong. The T cell repertoires of under 700 subjects were profiled by immunosequencing and related to cytomegalovirus serostatus. Every repertoire in the discovery cohort had been generated on one and the same sequencing platform. In the later analysis, no new phenotypic data were used to find candidate immune exposures; instead, reliance was placed on TCR beta sequences and their occurrence across donors. A later analysis re-analyzed previously published TCR beta repertoires from roughly 600 donors and added high-resolution HLA genotyping to study TCR occurrence patterns. An earlier analysis of approximately 580 of the donors used high-throughput TCR beta sequencing to judge whether each TCR beta V gene segment behaved as functional or pseudogenic. An early release covering roughly 580 HLA-typed donors comprised approximately 290 gigabases of sequencing data and 85 million to 100 million unique TCR sequences. In addition to the first cohort of 666 subjects, a separate validation cohort of around 110 different subjects was used. The aim of the study was to test whether cataloging public T cell receptors could identify signatures of past pathogen exposure. To predict cytomegalovirus infection status, the study combined high-throughput TCR immunosequencing, statistical association of individual TCRs with disease status, and machine learning. A later genetic analysis took genome-wide SNP genotypes for about three fifths of the roughly 670 donors and used that subset as a discovery cohort. HLA typing covered class I and class II loci at four-digit resolution. The number of donors typed differed by locus, with about 629-630 for A, B, C, DRB1 and DQB1, more than 500 for DQA1, 600 to 610 for DPA1, and around 430 for DPB1.

For this clone: Its antigen is still unknown. Per-base qualities were not stored, and no clone one base away is much larger.

The library was produced with the immunoSEQ multiplex PCR assay. For the multiplex PCR, a mixture combining 60 forward primers for TCR Vbeta segments and 13 reverse primers for TCR Jbeta segments was used. The CDR3 region of rearranged TCR beta genes was amplified from genomic DNA by a multiplex PCR assay. The Illumina HiSeq System was used to sequence the amplified TCR beta libraries as 87-base-pair reads. From the authors' description of their analysis: A later analysis tallied around 87 million unique TCR beta chains across the 550 to 850 repertoires, and some 12 million of those chains were shared by two or more donors. Raw reads were error-corrected and collapsed into unique sequences with a nearest-neighbor algorithm that merged closely related sequences to remove PCR and sequencing errors. V, D and J gene segments were assigned by aligning CDR3 sequences to IMGT reference sequences. Each retained sequence needed at least a six-nucleotide match to both a V gene segment and a J gene segment. Rearrangements were called productive when the CDR3 lacked stop codons and stayed in frame with V and J; all others were non-productive. Following IMGT convention, CDR3 was defined as the stretch from the second conserved V-encoded cysteine up to the conserved J-encoded phenylalanine. The earlier analysis of 500 to 650 of the donors excluded any sequence lacking an unambiguous match to a single V gene segment. In an earlier analysis of a few hundred of the donors, a V segment was called functional when productive rearrangements were above 56.7%, and segregating when the standard deviation between donors exceeded 5%. A statistical classification framework was developed to diagnose cytomegalovirus status using the catalog of TCR beta chain sequences. In a later analysis, V and J genes were assigned by comparing TCR nucleotide sequences against IMGT/GENE-DB human TR gene sequences. Using the TCRdist pipeline, a later analysis assigned CDR3 sequences along with most-parsimonious VDJ recombination scenarios. A later analysis defined each TCR beta chain by its CDR3 amino acid sequence plus V-gene family, and excluded reads lacking a unique V-gene family. A later analysis removed 592 highly shared, low-generation-probability nucleotide sequences to deal with suspected cross-contamination and a sequencing artifact. In a later analysis, a clonal expansion index for each public chain was calculated from normalized within-repertoire ranks of inferred template counts. Generation probabilities in a later analysis came from a VDJ recombination model fitted to out-of-frame rearrangements, and those results were checked against IGoR. In a later analysis, hypergeometric tests were used to score TCR-TCR, TCR-HLA and TCR-CMV co-occurrence, with a repertoire-size bias correction applied to TCR pairs. To estimate false discovery rates, a later analysis permuted the HLA or CMV assignments 20 times. In a later analysis, co-occurring TCRs were grouped with DBSCAN, and TCRdist sequence similarity was added when clustering was performed within HLA-allele-positive subsets. For co-occurrence clustering, repertoires with fewer than 30,000 or more than 120,000 public chains were excluded, along with 4 to 6 repertoires with anomalous nucleotide sharing. TCRdb provides this immuneACCESS table in a form limited to in-frame rearrangements. Some clones are lacking; in checked studies, under half of them reflect an unresolved V gene, and why the rest are absent is not known. V and J calls and clone size are given by that table; D and trimming were obtained from the DNA. For this sample the table gives about 140,000 clones, of which 65% to 85% were detected only once. Jointly, the top ten make up about 0.91% of the sample.

The cohort comprised some 700 healthy bone marrow donors. All cohort members were sampled while nominally healthy, although unrecorded immune exposures were likely present. The donor tested CMV seronegative and was one of the 352 seronegative cohort members. Every donor gave a peripheral blood sample, and the peripheral blood mononuclear cells from that sample were used for TCR beta sequencing. The Qiagen DNeasy Blood Extraction Kit was used to extract genomic DNA from the blood cell samples. Overall study results and their limits: In a later analysis, the rate of TCR association differed among HLA loci, with DRB1 alleles having the most associated TCRs and HLA-C alleles having the fewest. A cluster of highly shared sequence variants was judged likely to be a technical artifact of the sequencing pipeline. In a later genetic analysis, fewer N-insertions in productive TCRs were reported among donors in an Asian-associated ancestry cluster than the roughly 640-donor mean. Cytomegalovirus status was reported to be diagnosed by the classifier with high specificity and sensitivity in both the original and validation cohorts. Over 15 rarely observed V segments, including chromosome 9 orphons, were excluded from the earlier analysis of about 600 of the donors because counts were too low. Correlated functional status among segregating V segments might be attributable to linkage disequilibrium, but an unknown experimental factor could not be ruled out. In the study, 150 to 200 TCR beta chains were listed as associated with cytomegalovirus. The authors suggested that the approach could potentially be generalized to other disease states and immunological phenotypes. In vitro tests confirmed that a few of the cytomegalovirus-associated TCR beta chains recognize cytomegalovirus antigens. A later analysis found that most CMV-associated TCR beta chains appeared HLA-restricted, with HLA associations seemingly driven largely by CMV exposure. The only immune exposure information available for the cohort was CMV serostatus. Most TCR sequences were seen in very few donors, while some public TCRs were found in many individuals. A later analysis associated about 17,000 TCR beta sequences with specific HLA alleles at a false discovery rate of 0.05. The cohort was sequenced for TCR beta chains only, and without alpha or paired-chain data the features that could be detected were limited. In a later analysis, HLA-associated TCR beta chains were found to be more clonally expanded and to have lower generation probabilities than equally common non-associated chains. A further reported finding was that TCR beta sequences accurately predicted the HLA-A and HLA-B alleles for most subjects in the first cohort. HLA typing was unavailable for some donors at each locus, so association tests used only the typed subset. An earlier analysis of approximately 600 of the donors showed that most TCR beta V segments appeared in productive rearrangements either about 90% or about 30% of the time, which broadly matched IMGT annotations. Assigning TCR associations to individual alleles was difficult when HLA alleles, especially DR and DQ, strongly co-occurred. A later analysis reported that several top co-occurrence clusters appeared linked to parvovirus B19, influenza, CMV and Epstein-Barr virus. V-gene and J-gene trimming of TCR beta chains was associated with a missense DCLRE1C variant in a later genetic analysis, and the association was replicated in an independent cohort. Presence/absence analyses assumed roughly uniform sequencing depth across donors, an assumption that may not hold.

The receptor's source is a man younger than 35 in good health and CMV-seronegative. The source material was PBMCs.

The DNA reads TGTGCCAGCCGGACAGGAAGCAATCAGCCCCAGCATTTT. This sequence encodes CASRTGSNQPQHF. The rearrangement joined TRBV6-5 to TRBJ1-5, and TRBD1 matches 7 of the central bases. The CDR3, from cysteine to phenylalanine, totals 13 residues. Only CDR3 DNA remains: 39 bases, in frame from the first base. Sequences MNHEY (CDR1) and SVGAGI (CDR2) are obtained from the germline V gene. V has 8 bases trimmed and J has 1 base trimmed; junction bases matching no gene number 2.